The 25 T cell receptor beta chains in this list originate from one sample, sequenced in a study of blood T cell repertoires in COVID-19. Here immunoSEQ multiplex PCR was the method, and the copy in TCRdb shows in-frame clones only, minus some. The sample includes some 120,000 clones, approximately 80% of them seen just once. The sequenced sample was peripheral blood. The receptors stem from a woman aged 50 to 65 with acute or convalescent COVID-19.

The gene calls are TRBV5-1 and TRBJ2-1, with 12 bases aligning to TRBD2. Germline trimming cut 4 bases from V and 4 bases from J; bases unmatched to any gene: 3. The CDR3 is 15 residues long. Per the germline V gene, CDR1 is SGHRS and CDR2 is YFSETQ. The CDR3 sequence: CASSEGTSGYNEQFF. The CDR3, as DNA: TGCGCCAGCAGCGAGGGGACTAGCGGGTACAATGAGCAGTTCTTC.

The genes are TRBV19 and TRBJ1-6, with TRBD1 as a possible D gene (5 bases). This CDR3 region has 15 residues. CDR1 is LNHDA and CDR2 is SQIVND in the germline V gene (reference sequence). V lost 1 base and J lost 6, with 10 bases in between. The CDR3 DNA is TGTGCCAGTAGTATAGCCTCAGGGTCTAATTCACCCCTCCACTTT. It encodes CASSIASGSNSPLHF.

This chain joins TRBV10-3 and TRBJ2-1; 7 bases map to TRBD1. The V gene's germline CDR1 is ENHRY and CDR2 SYGVKD. J lost 0 bases, V lost 3 bases, and 11 bases had no gene match. The CDR3 spans 18 residues. The CDR3 nucleotides are TGTGCCATCAGTGAAGGGGTCGGACAGGCAAGCTCCTACAATGAGCAGTTCTTC. Translating it yields CAISEGVGQASSYNEQFF.

The chain joins TRBV3-1 (or the pseudogene TRBV3-2) to TRBJ1-1; weak D call: TRBD1 (6 bases). The CDR3 sequence is 15 residues long. In germline, CDR1 is LGHDT, CDR2 YNNKEL (reference sequence). V dropped 3 bases and J dropped 1 base, with 12 bases sitting between them. The CDR3 nucleotides read TGTGCCAGCAGCCAGAGGACAGAGCCGAACACTGAAGCTTTCTTT. This codes for CASSQRTEPNTEAFF.

This chain links TRBV30 with TRBJ2-7, with D possibly TRBD2 on 6 matching bases. The CDR3 runs to 14 residues. V was pared by 8 bases and J by 4 bases, with 21 bases between. Per the germline V gene, CDR1 is GTSNPN and CDR2 is SVGIG (reference sequence). CDR3 region: CARDRDSPFYEQYF. The CDR3, as DNA: TGTGCCCGTGACCGGGACTCACCCTTTTACGAGCAGTACTTC.

This chain links TRBV4-2 with TRBJ2-6; 8 bases line up with TRBD1. Trimming took 1 base from V and 2 from J; bases not matched to a gene: 1. The germline V gene has CDR1 LGHNA and CDR2 YNFKEQ. The CDR3 has 16 residues. CDR3 sequence: CASSQGTGTGANVLTF. DNA of the CDR3: TGTGCCAGCAGCCAAGGGACAGGGACTGGGGCCAACGTCCTGACTTTC.

V gene TRBV19 combines with J gene TRBJ1-5, with D possibly matching TRBD1 (5 bases). Germline assignment: CDR1 LNHDA and CDR2 SQIVND (reference sequence). This CDR3 is built from 17 residues. V was pared by 9 bases and J by 3 bases, with 24 bases between. The CDR3 here is CASRREGAGKTNQPQHF. CDR3 sequence (DNA): TGTGCCAGCAGAAGGGAAGGGGCAGGCAAAACCAATCAGCCCCAGCATTTT.

The chain employs TRBV28 and TRBJ1-5; D may be TRBD1 (5 bases). The germline V gene has CDR1 MDHEN and CDR2 SYDVKM. Trimming left V 6 bases short and J 0 bases short, with 9 bases between. The CDR3 is 14 amino acids. CDR3 sequence reads: CASSQGLSNQPQHF. The CDR3 nucleotides read TGTGCCAGCAGCCAGGGTCTTAGCAATCAGCCCCAGCATTTT.

This clone was seen only once. This chain joins TRBV6-2 or TRBV6-3 and TRBJ2-3; a weak D match, TRBD2 (6 bases). The ends were cut back, 5 bases at V and 2 bases at J, with 14 bases in the middle. Germline V lookup: CDR1 MNHEY, CDR2 SVGEGT. The CDR3 is 15 residues long. CDR3 residues: CASSDRDLYTDTQYF. CDR3 coding DNA: TGTGCCAGCAGTGACCGGGACTTGTACACAGATACGCAGTATTTT.

This clone was seen only a few times. The V call is TRBV7-9, the J call TRBJ2-7; 10 positions match TRBD2. The length of the CDR3 is 13 residues. V gave up 5 bases and J gave up 6 bases; unmatched junction bases: 4. Germline-derived CDR1 and CDR2 are SEHNR and FQNEAQ (reference sequence). DNA for the CDR3: TGTGCCAGCAGCCCGGGACTAGCGAGCGAGCAGTACTTC. Translated, it gives CASSPGLASEQYF.

The chain employs TRBV30 and TRBJ2-3; 7 bases are a match to TRBD1. The germline CDR1 and CDR2 sequences are GTSNPN and SVGIG (reference sequence). This CDR3 spans 14 amino acids. V shed 3 bases, J shed 9 bases, and the junction held 12 bases outside the gene matches. Written as DNA, the CDR3 is TGTGCCTGGAGGACCGGGACAGAAAGTAACACGCAGTATTTT. Translating it yields CAWRTGTESNTQYF.

J is TRBJ2-3 and V is TRBV5-1, with 8 bases identical to TRBD1. The junction had 6 bases not matched to a gene; V was cut back by 2 bases and J by 1 base. CDR1 and CDR2 (germline): SGHRS, YFSETQ. The CDR3 has 16 amino acids. The CDR3 region has the DNA TGCGCCAGCAGCTTACTGGGACAGGTACGCACAGATACGCAGTATTTT. This sequence encodes CASSLLGQVRTDTQYF.

This chain uses TRBV18 with TRBJ2-3; the D gene is possibly TRBD1 (6 bases). CDR1 and CDR2 from the germline V gene are KGHSH and LQKENI. The V gene lost 6 bases and the J gene lost 0 bases, with 10 bases spanning the gap. This CDR3 spans 14 amino acids. The CDR3 DNA follows: TGTGCCAGCTCGCAAACAGGGAGCACAGATACGCAGTATTTT. It encodes CASSQTGSTDTQYF.

The chain uses TRBV25-1 and TRBJ2-1; 12 bases map to TRBD2. The CDR3 extends over 15 amino acids. Trimming cost V 5 bases and J 8 bases; bases outside gene matches: 7. CDR1 is MGHDK and CDR2 is SYGVNS in the germline V gene. This chain's CDR3 is CASSPGGLAGYEQFF. DNA of the CDR3: TGTGCCAGCAGTCCCGGAGGACTAGCGGGGTATGAGCAGTTCTTC.

The rearrangement uses TRBV11-2 and TRBJ1-3; D is unclear. Trimming stripped 1 base from V and 4 bases from J, with 5 bases between. The CDR3 consists of 13 residues. Germline CDR1 is SGHAT and CDR2 is FQNNGV. As DNA, the CDR3 is TGTGCCAGCAGCTTAGTACAGGGAAACACCATATATTTT. Its protein is CASSLVQGNTIYF.

This rearrangement joins TRBV9 to TRBJ2-1, with 7 nucleotides matching TRBD1. With V trimmed by 3 bases and J by 4 bases, 7 bases remained unmatched. Germline-derived CDR1 and CDR2 are SGDLS and YYNGEE. The CDR3 sequence is 15 residues long. The chain's CDR3 is CASSARDRDYNEQFF. The CDR3 DNA follows: TGTGCCAGCAGCGCCCGGGACAGAGATTACAATGAGCAGTTCTTC.

V gene TRBV21-1 combines with J gene TRBJ1-1; the DNA was not used to check the table's D call, TRBD1. TRBV21-1 is a documented pseudogene. This CDR3 is built from 15 residues. The CDR3 is CASSENRELNTEAFF. The CDR3 DNA reads as TGTGCCAGCAGCGAAAACAGGGAACTGAACACTGAAGCTTTCTTT.

V usage is TRBV9 and J usage is TRBJ1-4; a weak D match, TRBD1 (6 bases). This CDR3 spans 14 amino acids. Trimming removed 5 bases from V and 4 bases from J, with 12 bases in between. Per germline, CDR1 SGDLS and CDR2 YYNGEE. CDR3 sequence: CASSRRQVNEKLFF. In DNA, the CDR3 is TGTGCCAGCAGTCGAAGACAGGTTAATGAAAAACTGTTTTTT. The entire variable domain, with the rest obtained from reference TRBV9 and TRBJ1-4, is as follows: DSGVTQTPKHLITATGQRVTLRCSPRSGDLSVYWYQQSLDQGLQFLIQYYNGEERAKGNILERFSAQQFPDLHSELNLSSLELGDSALYFCASSRRQVNEKLFFGSGTQLSVL.

This rearrangement joins TRBV27 to TRBJ2-1, with 10 bases that match TRBD2. J lost 1 base, V lost 5 bases, and 11 bases had no gene match. The CDR3 is 18 residues long. Germline V CDR1 and CDR2: MNHEY, SMNVEV (reference sequence). CDR3 sequence reads: CASSPRTSGLLSYNEQFF. The CDR3 DNA reads TGTGCCAGCAGTCCCCGGACTAGCGGACTCCTATCCTACAATGAGCAGTTCTTC.

This chain connects TRBV11-2 to TRBJ1-1; 7 bases are shared with TRBD1. J lost 5 bases, V lost 5 bases, and 11 bases had no gene match. This CDR3 is 15 amino acids long. Germline lookup yields CDR1 SGHAT and CDR2 FQNNGV. The CDR3 DNA reads as TGTGCCAGCAGCCCCCGACAGGGCCCGGGGACTGAAGCTTTCTTT. It translates to CASSPRQGPGTEAFF.

This chain's CDR3 is CASTADRGIDGYTF. The CDR3, as DNA: TGTGCCAGCACCGCGGACAGGGGGATAGATGGCTACACCTTC. The gene calls are TRBV6-5 and TRBJ1-2; 10 nucleotides agree with TRBD1. The germline CDR1 and CDR2 sequences are MNHEY and SVGAGI. The ends lost 7 bases at V and 6 bases at J; junction bases unmatched: 8. The CDR3 sequence is 14 residues long.

V is TRBV18 and J is TRBJ2-5; 11 bases fit TRBD2. The V gene end was trimmed by 0 bases and the J gene end by 3 bases; junction bases not matched to a gene: 12. From germline, CDR1 is KGHSH and CDR2 LQKENI. The CDR3 is made up of 19 amino acids. The CDR3 reads CASSPPMATLAGEKETQYF. The CDR3 nucleotides read TGTGCCAGCTCACCACCGATGGCCACACTAGCGGGGGAAAAAGAGACCCAGTACTTC.

On this clone itself: One end of the junction varies from germline; a read error may be responsible. The genes are TRBV29-1 and TRBJ2-3; 8 bases map to TRBD1. This CDR3 region has 14 residues. Germline V gene data show CDR1 as SQVTM and CDR2 as ANQGSEA. The CDR3 loop reads CSVEAGGPADTQYF. The CDR3 nucleotides are TGCAGCGTGGAAGCAGGGGGCCCCGCAGATACGCAGTATTTT.

This sequence joins TRBV6-1 and TRBJ2-5; TRBD2 agrees at 7 bases. Trimming at V came to 1 base and at J to 1 base, leaving 9 bases not matched to a gene. CDR3 length: 17 residues. CDR1 and CDR2 from the germline V gene are MNHNS and SASEGT. The CDR3 loop is CASSEGPGRGGQETQYF. The DNA for the CDR3 is TGTGCCAGCAGTGAAGGGCCGGGGAGGGGAGGCCAAGAGACCCAGTACTTC.

This clone was observed a few times. This chain uses TRBV12-3 or TRBV12-4 with TRBJ1-5; D is ambiguous. CDR3 length: 13 residues. Trimming shortened V by 9 bases and J by 4 bases, and 13 bases separated the two germline ends. Written as DNA, the CDR3 is TGTGCCAGTTGCCAGGTTTTGAATCAGCCCCAGCATTTT. Encoded protein: CASCQVLNQPQHF.